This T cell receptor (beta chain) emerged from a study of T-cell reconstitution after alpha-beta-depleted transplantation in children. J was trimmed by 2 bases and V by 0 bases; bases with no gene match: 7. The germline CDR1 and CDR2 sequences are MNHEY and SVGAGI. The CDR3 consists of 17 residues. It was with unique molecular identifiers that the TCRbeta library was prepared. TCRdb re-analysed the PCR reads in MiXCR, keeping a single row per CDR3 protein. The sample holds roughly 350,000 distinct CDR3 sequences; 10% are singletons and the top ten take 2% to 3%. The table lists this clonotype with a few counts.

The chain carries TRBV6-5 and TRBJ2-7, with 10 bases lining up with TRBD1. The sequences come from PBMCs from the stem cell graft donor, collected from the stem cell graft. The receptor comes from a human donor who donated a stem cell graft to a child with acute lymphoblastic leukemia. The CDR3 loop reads CASSYSGGQGNTYEQYF. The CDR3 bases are TGTGCCAGCAGTTACTCGGGGGGACAGGGGAACACCTACGAGCAGTACTTC.